The T cell receptor beta chain described here comes from a study of control samples from healthy donors and cancer patients. The CDR3 totals 13 residues. Germline values: CDR1 SGHVS, CDR2 FQNEAQ. Trimming cost V 5 bases and J 5 bases, with 9 bases left between them. The method was immunoSEQ multiplex PCR; TCRdb's version includes in-frame clones alone and lacks a portion of them. Here the sample spans tens of thousands of clones, 75% to 95% being singletons. The sequenced sample was blood. The chain links TRBV7-8 to TRBJ2-2, with D uncertain. The sequence was obtained from a woman aged 18 to 35 in good health. CDR3 protein: CASSLGWTGELFF. The CDR3 DNA is TGTGCCAGCAGCCTCGGTTGGACCGGGGAGCTGTTTTTT.